These T cell receptor beta chains were read from a single sample in a study of blood T cell repertoires in COVID-19. This table comes from immunoSEQ multiplex PCR, and its TCRdb copy is limited to in-frame clones, with some not included. The data hold some 80,000 clones, with 70% to 85% observed a single time. The sample was peripheral blood. The receptors shown here come from a woman aged 45 to 65 with acute or convalescent COVID-19. Each CDR3 is given with its conserved first and last residue. The D gene is left open where the match is weak. Rows give clone size only sometimes, using once, few, many, or a class for an expanded clone.

few,TRBV7-2,-,TRBJ1-2,TGTGCCAGCAGCTTAGGCGTCGGAGGATTTGATGGCTACACCTTC,CASSLGVGGFDGYTF
-,TRBV7-2,-,TRBJ1-6,TGTGCCAGCAGCTTATACAGTTATAATTCACCCCTCCACTTT,CASSLYSYNSPLHF
-,TRBV12-3/TRBV12-4,-,TRBJ1-2,TGTGCCAGCAGCCCGAGGGAGACCTATGGCTACACCTTC,CASSPRETYGYTF
-,TRBV4-3,-,TRBJ2-5,TGCGCCAGCAGCCAATTGGCGGGTTGGGGAGAGACCCAGTACTTC,CASSQLAGWGETQYF
-,TRBV6-5,TRBD1,TRBJ2-7,TGTGCCAGCAGTCCGGGACAGGGCCTCTACGAGCAGTACTTC,CASSPGQGLYEQYF
-,TRBV24-1,TRBD1,TRBJ2-3,TGTGCCACCAGTGACCCCGGGACAGGGAGCACAGATACGCAGTATTTT,CATSDPGTGSTDTQYF
-,TRBV7-9,TRBD1,TRBJ1-6,TGTGCCAGCAGCGCACCGACAGGGTTTGATTCACCCCTCCACTTT,CASSAPTGFDSPLHF
-,TRBV30,TRBD1,TRBJ2-7,TGTGCCACGACCGGGACAGGGGATTACGAGCAGTACTTC,CATTGTGDYEQYF
once,TRBV19,-,TRBJ2-1,TGTGCCAGTAGTAGGAGACAGAATGAGCAGTTCTTC,CASSRRQNEQFF
-,TRBV19,-,TRBJ2-7,TGTGCCACCAGGGGACGGAACTACGAGCAGTACTTC,CATRGRNYEQYF
-,TRBV11-3,-,TRBJ2-3,TGTGCCAGCAGCCTATCGACTCGTTCTAGCACAGATACGCAGTATTTT,CASSLSTRSSTDTQYF
-,TRBV15,TRBD2,TRBJ2-1,TGTGCCACCAGCATGGGGGGACTAGCGGGCAATGAGCAGTTCTTC,CATSMGGLAGNEQFF
once,TRBV5-1,TRBD2,TRBJ2-7,TGCGCCAGCAGCGCGACTAGCAGCTACGAGCAGTACTTC,CASSATSSYEQYF
-,TRBV5-1,-,TRBJ1-2,TGCGCCAGCAGCTTGTCCTTAGGGGGAGATGGCTACACCTTC,CASSLSLGGDGYTF
few,TRBV4-2,-,TRBJ2-2,TGTGCCAGCAGCCAAGACCCAGGGTCGGACACCGGGGAGCTGTTTTTT,CASSQDPGSDTGELFF
once,TRBV5-1,TRBD1,TRBJ2-2,TGCGCCAGCAGCTTGGGGACAGGACTCGATAGAGGGGAGCTGTTTTTT,CASSLGTGLDRGELFF
few,TRBV28,TRBD1,TRBJ1-2,TGTGCCAGCCTAGCGGACAGGGTTATCGGCTACACCTTC,CASLADRVIGYTF
-,TRBV28,-,TRBJ2-3,TGTGCCAGCAGACCACAGGGAAAGGAGACGCAGTATTTT,CASRPQGKETQYF
-,TRBV29-1,-,TRBJ2-1,TGCAGCGTTGAAGTTCAAGCGGGTCTACAGTTCTTC,CSVEVQAGLQFF
-,TRBV5-6,-,TRBJ1-5,TGTGCCAGCAGCACTGATGGGGGGGGACCCAATCAGCCCCAGCATTTT,CASSTDGGGPNQPQHF
-,TRBV21-1,-,TRBJ1-6,TGTGCCAGCAGCAAATGGTGTTGGGGAGCGGGTTTCTCACCCCTCCACTTT,CASSKWCWGAGFSPLHF
-,TRBV6-2/TRBV6-3,-,TRBJ1-1,TGTGCCAGCAGTTACTCGATCGGGGAAGCTTTCTTT,CASSYSIGEAFF
once,TRBV7-3,TRBD2,TRBJ2-1,TGTGCCAGCAGCTTAGCGGGAGGGCCTCTCAATGAGCAGTTCTTC,CASSLAGGPLNEQFF
-,TRBV19,TRBD2,TRBJ2-1,TGTGCCAGTAGTATGACTAGCGGGTGGGGCAATGAGCAGTTCTTC,CASSMTSGWGNEQFF
-,TRBV7-9,-,TRBJ1-1,TGTGCCAGCAGCCCCCCAGCGGGTAGCGCTTTCTTT,CASSPPAGSAFF
-,TRBV4-1,-,TRBJ1-2,TGCGCCAGCAGCAAGGGAGCTAACTATGGCTACACCTTC,CASSKGANYGYTF
-,TRBV2,-,TRBJ1-5,TGTGCCAGCAAAGCCGGGGGGGGGCTCGGTCAGCCCCAGCATTTT,CASKAGGGLGQPQHF